The source of this T cell receptor beta chain is a study of T cell repertoires in ileal Crohn's disease (dated by TCRdb to about 2019). The study in broad terms: The median duration of disease was approximately 7.9 years, and at the time of surgery around 35% of patients were active smokers. Roughly half of the patients were given postoperative therapy, with about 19 on anti-TNF agents and about a dozen on thiopurines. A Rutgeerts score above i0 was used to define endoscopic postoperative recurrence. Running in parallel with the study was a multicentre cohort set up to find predictors of early endoscopic recurrence following ileocolonic resection. TCR repertoire analysis was done in 50 to 70 Crohn's disease patients from a prospective multicentre cohort. A total of approximately 170 mucosal samples from 57 patients were sequenced, collected from several sites on the surgical specimen and at postoperative endoscopy. Every patient underwent surgery because of a complication, which was stricturing disease in approximately 60% of cases and penetrating disease in around 40%. MI samples were biopsies from the proximal margin of the surgical specimen. Roughly 540 nanograms of biopsy DNA per sample were submitted for commercial TCRB immunosequencing.

The CDR1 and CDR2 encoded by the germline V gene are SGDLS and YYNGEE. The germline V and J ends show losses of 3 bases and 8 bases respectively, and no gene match explains 17 bases of the junction. Taken from cysteine to phenylalanine, the CDR3 has 18 residues. The read is trimmed to its CDR3 DNA, 54 bases read in frame from base 1. The library was obtained by the immunoSEQ multiplex PCR assay. CDR3 regions were amplified from genomic DNA by Adaptive Biotechnology using a two-step, amplification bias-controlled multiplex PCR. In the first PCR, primers covered every V and J gene segment, and in the second PCR, barcodes and Illumina adapters were added. An Illumina instrument was used to sequence the CDR3 libraries. The source study handled its data this way. Analysis combined the vendor-provided pipelines with custom analysis of raw data in R/Bioconductor under R version 3.3.0. Clonality, which ranges from 0 to 1, was calculated as the inverse of the normalised Shannon entropy across all productive clones. High-frequency clones were defined as the share of the repertoire occupied by the top 100 clones, with only clones passing a 95% confidence test being retained. Repertoire diversity was measured with the Simpson index, and overlap between samples was measured with the Morisita-Horn index. In TCRdb, the immuneACCESS table is reduced to in-frame sequences with V and J assigned. These tables do not hold every clone; where another copy was compared, an unresolved V gene accounts for under half, and the others remain unexplained. The V and J calls and the clone size are those of that table, but D and trimming were determined from the DNA. A total of about 6,000 clones appear in this sample, over 65% of them only once. Approximately 6.4% of the sample comes from the top ten.

Concerning this clone itself: The clone's antigen remains unknown. Base-call qualities are not available, and no considerably larger clone is one nucleotide away.

On the study overall, not on this receptor specifically: Higher percentages of high-frequency clones at the time of surgery were linked to endoscopic recurrence, and every patient with clonality above 26.8% (18/57) had recurrence. Sorted CD8 T cells carried more high-frequency clones than CD4 T cells, suggesting mucosal expansions were mainly CD8. Mucosal CD4 and CD8 T cells were sorted and sequenced only in a subgroup of patients, the size of which was not stated. Compared with non-smokers, patients who were active smokers at surgery showed a significantly higher proportion of clonal expansions (25.9% vs 17.9%, p=0.02).

In light of the paper, this sample's time point label describes: proximal margin of the surgical specimen (macroscopically non-inflamed). To be eligible, patients had to be adults with ileal or ileocolonic Crohn's disease and an indication for ileocolonic resection. Before DNA extraction, whole ileal mucosal biopsies were kept frozen at -80 degrees C. Genomic DNA was extracted from frozen whole biopsies with a TRizol-based method and quantified on a NanoDrop 2000 spectrophotometer. Rearrangement joined TRBV9 to TRBJ1-2, with 12 middle bases fitting TRBD1. The receptor was isolated from an adult with Crohn's disease. Source material: ileal tissue. The nucleotides read TGTGCCAGCAGCGCGGGACAGGGGGCTTCGTCAGGTCAATGGGGCTACACCTTC. This gives the protein CASSAGQGASSGQWGYTF.